This paragraph reports one TCR beta chain. Clones were read by immunoSEQ multiplex PCR, and TCRdb kept only the in-frame ones, dropping some. The data show 240,000 or so clones, 80% to 90% seen once. Trimming removed 4 bases from V and 2 bases from J, with 12 bases in between. Germline CDR1 is SGHRS and CDR2 is YFSETQ. The CDR3 extends over 14 amino acids. This specimen comes from a study of blood T cell repertoires in COVID-19. This TCR derives from a woman older than 75 with COVID-19, enrolled during active disease. This chain uses TRBV5-1 with TRBJ2-5, with D perhaps TRBD1 (5 bases). The material sequenced was peripheral blood. The CDR3 DNA reads as TGCGCCAGCAGCGGAACAGGTCAGCAAGAGACCCAGTACTTC. This codes for CASSGTGQQETQYF.